The TCR beta chain described here comes from a study of blood T cell repertoires in COVID-19. Study-wide background: Sites across the United States, Italy and Spain contributed samples from acute and convalescent COVID-19. Sample material is recorded as cDNA or gDNA derived from T cells, B-cell-depleted T cells, or PBMCs.

CDR1 is MNHNY, CDR2 SVGAGI, per germline (reference sequence). V lost 0 bases, J lost 2 bases, and 8 bases lay in between. CDR3 length: 15 residues. Assay: immunoSEQ multiplex PCR; the TCRdb copy retains only in-frame clones and omits some. The table has 250,000 to 300,000 clones, about 88% seen once. The study drew participants aged about 18 to 95 years from about two dozen US areas. Participant-reported clinical history was the basis for cohort assignment. This TCR was recovered from a man between 25 and 39 years old with acute COVID-19. Sequenced sample: PBMCs or T cells enriched from blood (not recorded which). V is TRBV6-6 and J is TRBJ1-3; D is unresolved. The DNA of the CDR3 is TGTGCCAGCAGTTACTCGTCTGGGCCTGGAAACACCATATATTTT. Its translation is CASSYSSGPGNTIYF.